These T cell receptor beta chains were read from a single sample in a study of blood T cell repertoires in COVID-19. TCRdb's copy holds only in-frame clones and misses some; the assay was immunoSEQ multiplex PCR. The table has about 180,000 clones, about 85% seen once; the top ten hold approximately 9.4%. Input material: peripheral blood. These receptors were obtained from a woman of 80 years or more with acute or convalescent COVID-19. Both conserved end residues are part of each CDR3. The D gene is left open where the match is weak. For some rows the clone size is stated as once, few or many, or as a class when expanded; others skip it.

TRBV5-4	15	.	.	TRBJ2-3	CASSFEPSPTDTQYF	TGTGCCAGCAGCTTCGAACCTAGCCCCACAGATACGCAGTATTTT
TRBV5-1	14	.	.	TRBJ1-2	CASSVSTGLYGYTF	TGCGCCAGCAGCGTCTCGACAGGCCTTTATGGCTACACCTTC
TRBV7-9	15	TRBD1	.	TRBJ1-1	CASSLWTGGDTEAFF	TGTGCCAGCAGCTTATGGACAGGAGGGGACACTGAAGCTTTCTTT
TRBV19	16	.	.	TRBJ2-2	CASTPLLDRNTGELFF	TGTGCCAGTACCCCTCTTTTGGACAGAAACACCGGGGAGCTGTTTTTT
TRBV18	14	.	.	TRBJ2-5	CASSPPGALETQYF	TGTGCCAGCTCACCACCGGGGGCTCTCGAGACCCAGTACTTC
TRBV5-3	18	.	.	TRBJ2-2	CARSLTSLRQENTGELFF	TGTGCCAGAAGCTTGACCTCCCTAAGACAGGAGAACACCGGGGAGCTGTTTTTT
TRBV7-9	17	.	.	TRBJ1-6	CASSFGDTYSYNSPLHF	TGTGCCAGCAGCTTCGGGGACACCTACTCCTATAATTCACCCCTCCACTTT
TRBV7-3	13	.	.	TRBJ2-3	CASSLRRLDTQYF	TGTGCCAGCAGCTTACGTCGGTTAGATACGCAGTATTTT
TRBV6-6	18	TRBD1	.	TRBJ1-5	CASSPGTELYYSNQPQHF	TGTGCCAGCAGTCCCGGGACAGAACTTTACTATAGCAATCAGCCCCAGCATTTT
TRBV6-2/TRBV6-3	18	.	.	TRBJ2-2	CASSYSSGRTNRAGELFF	TGTGCCAGCAGTTACTCGAGTGGACGGACTAACCGGGCCGGGGAGCTGTTTTTT
TRBV21-1	13	.	.	TRBJ2-5	CASITGGKETQYF	TGTGCCAGCATAACAGGGGGGAAGGAGACCCAGTACTTC
TRBV4-1	14	TRBD1	few	TRBJ2-7	CASSHRTGSHEQYF	TGCGCCAGCAGCCACCGGACAGGGTCCCACGAGCAGTACTTC
TRBV10-3	15	TRBD1	.	TRBJ1-4	CAISESRGRGEKLFF	TGTGCCATCAGTGAGTCCAGGGGGCGAGGTGAAAAACTGTTTTTT